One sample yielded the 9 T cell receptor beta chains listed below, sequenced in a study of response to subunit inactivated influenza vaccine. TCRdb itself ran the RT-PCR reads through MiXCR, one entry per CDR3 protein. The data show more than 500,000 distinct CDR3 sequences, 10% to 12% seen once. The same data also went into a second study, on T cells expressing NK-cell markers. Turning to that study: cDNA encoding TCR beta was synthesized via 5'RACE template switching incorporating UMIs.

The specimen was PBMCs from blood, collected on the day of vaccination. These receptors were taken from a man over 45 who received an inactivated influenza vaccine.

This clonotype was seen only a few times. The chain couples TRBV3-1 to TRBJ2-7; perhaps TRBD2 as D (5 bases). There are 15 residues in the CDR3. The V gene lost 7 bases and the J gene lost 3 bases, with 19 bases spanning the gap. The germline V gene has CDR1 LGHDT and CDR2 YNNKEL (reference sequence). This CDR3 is CASNPRRTNVYEQYF. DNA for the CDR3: TGTGCCAGCAATCCTAGGAGGACGAATGTCTACGAGCAGTACTTC.

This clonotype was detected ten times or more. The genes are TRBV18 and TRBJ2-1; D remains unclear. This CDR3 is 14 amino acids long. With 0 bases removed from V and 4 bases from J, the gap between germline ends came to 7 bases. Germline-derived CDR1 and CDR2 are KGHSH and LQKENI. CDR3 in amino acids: CASSPPNSYNEQFF. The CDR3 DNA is TGTGCCAGCTCACCACCTAATTCTTACAATGAGCAGTTCTTC.

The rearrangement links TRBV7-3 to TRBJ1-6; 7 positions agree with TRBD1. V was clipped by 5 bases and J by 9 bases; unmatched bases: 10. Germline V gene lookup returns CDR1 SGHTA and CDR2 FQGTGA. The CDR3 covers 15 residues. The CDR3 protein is CASSATGARTSPLHF. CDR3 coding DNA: TGTGCCAGCAGCGCTACAGGGGCTCGTACTTCACCCCTCCACTTT.

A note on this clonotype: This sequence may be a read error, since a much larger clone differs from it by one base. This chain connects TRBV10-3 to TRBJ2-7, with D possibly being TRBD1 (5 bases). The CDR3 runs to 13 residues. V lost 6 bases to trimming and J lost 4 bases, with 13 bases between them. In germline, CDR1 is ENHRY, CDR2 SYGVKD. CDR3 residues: CAIRVTETYEQYF. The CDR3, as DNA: TGTGCCATCAGGGTGACAGAAACATACGAGCAGTACTTC.

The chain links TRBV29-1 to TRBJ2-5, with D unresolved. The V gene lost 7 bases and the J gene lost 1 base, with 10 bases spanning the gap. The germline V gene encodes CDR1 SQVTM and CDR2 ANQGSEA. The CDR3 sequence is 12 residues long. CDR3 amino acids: CSAAYSQETQYF. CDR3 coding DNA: TGCAGCGCCGCATACAGCCAAGAGACCCAGTACTTC.

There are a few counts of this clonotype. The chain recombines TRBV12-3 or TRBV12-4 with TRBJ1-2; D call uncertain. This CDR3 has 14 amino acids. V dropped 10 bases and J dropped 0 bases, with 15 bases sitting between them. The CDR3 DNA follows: TGTGCCACCCAAATGTCGGCAGCTAACTATGGCTACACCTTC. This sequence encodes CATQMSAANYGYTF.

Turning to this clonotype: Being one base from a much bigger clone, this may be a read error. CDR3 protein: CASSGATSSRTDTQYF. In nucleotides, the CDR3 is TGTGCCAGCAGTGGAGCGACCTCGAGCCGCACAGATACGCAGTATTTT. The genes are TRBV6-1 and TRBJ2-3; D unresolved. V lost 4 bases and J 1 base, leaving 15 bases between the germline ends. The CDR3 sequence is 16 residues long. Germline V gene sequence: CDR1 MNHNS, CDR2 SASEGT.

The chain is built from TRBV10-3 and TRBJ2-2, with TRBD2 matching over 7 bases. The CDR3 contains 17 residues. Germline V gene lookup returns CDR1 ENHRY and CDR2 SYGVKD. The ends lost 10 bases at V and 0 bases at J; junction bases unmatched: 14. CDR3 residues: CATGGTRSTANTGELFF. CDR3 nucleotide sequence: TGTGCCACCGGGGGGACTCGCAGTACCGCGAACACCGGGGAGCTGTTTTTT.

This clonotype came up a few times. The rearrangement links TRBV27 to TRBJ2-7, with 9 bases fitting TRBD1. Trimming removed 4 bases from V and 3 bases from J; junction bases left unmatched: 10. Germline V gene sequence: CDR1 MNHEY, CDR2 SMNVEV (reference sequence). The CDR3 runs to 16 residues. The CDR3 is CASSWTGVRGFYEQYF. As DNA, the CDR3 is TGTGCCAGCAGTTGGACAGGGGTTAGAGGATTCTACGAGCAGTACTTC.